This is a list of T cell receptor beta chains from one sample in a study of blood T cell repertoires in COVID-19. TCRdb's copy holds only in-frame clones and misses some; the assay was immunoSEQ multiplex PCR. The table includes roughly 100,000 clones, over 70% detected once. Sequenced sample: peripheral blood. These receptors all stem from a man aged 80 or over with active or convalescent COVID-19. CDR3s include the opening cysteine and the closing phenylalanine or tryptophan. A D gene is named only where the DNA matches it firmly. Expanded clones get a size class; other rows say once, few or many, or leave the size out.

>TRBD1|NA|16|TRBJ1-6|TRBV3-1/TRBV3-2
CASSQELGTGGSPLHF
TGTGCCAGCAGCCAAGAGTTAGGGACAGGTGGTTCACCCCTCCACTTT
>TRBD2|NA|17|TRBJ2-3|TRBV24-1
CATSDSPLRGSRPTQYF
TGTGCCACCAGTGATTCCCCTTTGCGGGGGTCGAGGCCGACGCAGTATTTT
>TRBD1|NA|12|TRBJ1-1|TRBV6-1
CASSDDRVEAFF
TGTGCCAGCAGTGATGACAGGGTTGAAGCTTTCTTT
>NA|NA|15|TRBJ1-6|TRBV6-5
CASSYSRGGNSPLHF
TGTGCCAGCAGTTACTCGAGAGGTGGTAATTCACCCCTCCACTTT
>NA|once|13|TRBJ1-2|TRBV5-4
CASSFRTRYGYTF
TGTGCCAGCAGCTTTAGGACACGCTATGGCTACACCTTC
>TRBD2|NA|15|TRBJ2-1|TRBV7-2
CASSPGGGAYNEQFF
TGTGCCAGCAGCCCCGGCGGGGGGGCCTACAATGAGCAGTTCTTC
>NA|few|15|TRBJ2-5|TRBV5-1
CASTLRDSRLETQYF
TGCGCCAGCACCCTCCGGGACTCCAGGTTGGAGACCCAGTACTTC
>NA|NA|13|TRBJ2-7|TRBV7-9
CASSGGRVWEQYF
TGTGCCAGCAGCGGGGGCCGTGTCTGGGAGCAGTACTTC
>NA|NA|17|TRBJ2-5|TRBV18
CASSPPLAGEFQETQYF
TGTGCCAGCTCACCACCGCTGGCAGGGGAATTCCAAGAGACCCAGTACTTC
>TRBD1|NA|13|TRBJ1-2|TRBV19
CASAPRGSPGYTF
TGTGCCAGTGCCCCCAGGGGGTCGCCGGGCTACACCTTC
>TRBD1|NA|15|TRBJ1-2|TRBV7-2
CASSVDKGQPGGYTF
TGTGCCAGCAGCGTAGACAAGGGACAGCCGGGGGGCTACACCTTC
>NA|NA|13|TRBJ1-1|TRBV6-1
CASGGRVNTEAFF
TGTGCCAGCGGCGGCAGGGTTAACACTGAAGCTTTCTTT
>NA|few|17|TRBJ1-1|TRBV21-1
CASSNGGARDGRTEAFF
TGTGCCAGCAGCAATGGCGGGGCCCGGGACGGTCGAACTGAAGCTTTCTTT
>NA|NA|13|TRBJ2-3|TRBV11-2
CASSLPSRDTQYF
TGTGCCAGCAGCTTACCCAGCAGGGATACGCAGTATTTT
>TRBD1|NA|15|TRBJ1-1|TRBV6-5
CASSSRQGSHTEAFF
TGTGCCAGCAGTAGCAGACAGGGAAGTCACACTGAAGCTTTCTTT
>TRBD1|NA|14|TRBJ2-1|TRBV5-8
CASSLWTGEGEQFF
TGTGCCAGCAGCCTTTGGACAGGGGAAGGTGAGCAGTTCTTC
>TRBD2|NA|16|TRBJ2-5|TRBV9
CASSVGLAGGQETQYF
TGTGCCAGCAGCGTAGGCCTAGCGGGGGGCCAAGAGACCCAGTACTTC
>TRBD2|once|16|TRBJ2-7|TRBV5-4
CASSWGGERATYEQYF
TGTGCCAGCAGCTGGGGGGGGGAGCGGGCCACCTACGAGCAGTACTTC
>NA|NA|14|TRBJ2-5|TRBV28
CASSLSVVVETQYF
TGTGCCAGCAGTTTATCCGTGGTAGTGGAGACCCAGTACTTC
>TRBD2|once|16|TRBJ2-1|TRBV19
CASSMGGISSYNEQFF
TGTGCCAGTAGTATGGGGGGGATTAGCTCCTACAATGAGCAGTTCTTC